This TCR beta chain was found in a study of blood T cells in healthy people across ages. In regard to this clonotype: Antigen specificity is unknown.

CDR1 and CDR2 from the germline V gene are MNHEY and SVGAGI. V lost 5 bases to trimming and J lost 4 bases; unmatched junction nucleotides: 9. The CDR3 runs to 15 residues. Whole-study findings and limits: Significant beta diversity loss was already apparent by age approximately 40, declining roughly linearly. Expanded clonotype changes were possibly confounded by unknown donor CMV status.

PCR was performed a second time for roughly 6 to 12 cycles using a sample-barcoded 5' primer and a J-beta primer mix. TCRdb itself ran the 5' RACE reads through MiXCR, one entry per CDR3 protein. The data contain roughly 2 million distinct CDR3 sequences, around 50% of them seen just once; the ten biggest clones take up over 2%. The V gene is TRBV6-5, the J gene TRBJ2-5; 8 positions match TRBD2. The clonotype was recovered from a woman aged 40 to 50 in good health. Input material: blood. The CDR3 nucleotides read TGTGCCAGCAGTGAGCCCGACGGGGGGGGAGAGACCCAGTACTTC. Translating it yields CASSEPDGGGETQYF.